This TCR beta chain was observed in a study of T-cell reconstitution after alpha-beta-depleted transplantation in children. Construction of the TCRbeta library involved unique molecular identifiers. A single record per CDR3 protein comes from TCRdb applying MiXCR to the PCR reads. The sample includes roughly 200,000 distinct CDR3 sequences, around 9.5% of them seen just once. The CDR3 has 13 residues. V lost 4 bases, J lost 5 bases, and 10 bases lay in between. Germline CDR1 SGHKS, CDR2 YYEKEE (reference sequence). This clonotype was detected ten times or more. This chain links TRBV5-5 with TRBJ2-1; D unclear. The receptor's source is a human donor who donated a stem cell graft to a child with acute lymphoblastic leukemia. Sequenced here: PBMCs from the stem cell graft donor, sampled from the stem cell graft. CDR3 DNA sequence: TGTGCCAGCAGCCATTTTCTGGACAATGAGCAGTTCTTC. It is translated as CASSHFLDNEQFF.